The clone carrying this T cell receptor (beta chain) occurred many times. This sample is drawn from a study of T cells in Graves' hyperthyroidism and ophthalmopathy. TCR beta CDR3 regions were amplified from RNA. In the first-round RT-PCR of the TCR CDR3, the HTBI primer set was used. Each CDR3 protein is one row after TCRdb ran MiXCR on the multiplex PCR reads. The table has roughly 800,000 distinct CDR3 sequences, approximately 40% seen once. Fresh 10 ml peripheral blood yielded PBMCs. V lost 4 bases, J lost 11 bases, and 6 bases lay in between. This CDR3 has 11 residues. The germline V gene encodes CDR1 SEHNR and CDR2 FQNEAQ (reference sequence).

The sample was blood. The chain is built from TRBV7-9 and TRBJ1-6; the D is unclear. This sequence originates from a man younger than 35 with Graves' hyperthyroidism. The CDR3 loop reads CASSSAPPLHF. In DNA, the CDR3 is TGTGCCAGCAGCTCGGCCCCACCCCTCCACTTT.